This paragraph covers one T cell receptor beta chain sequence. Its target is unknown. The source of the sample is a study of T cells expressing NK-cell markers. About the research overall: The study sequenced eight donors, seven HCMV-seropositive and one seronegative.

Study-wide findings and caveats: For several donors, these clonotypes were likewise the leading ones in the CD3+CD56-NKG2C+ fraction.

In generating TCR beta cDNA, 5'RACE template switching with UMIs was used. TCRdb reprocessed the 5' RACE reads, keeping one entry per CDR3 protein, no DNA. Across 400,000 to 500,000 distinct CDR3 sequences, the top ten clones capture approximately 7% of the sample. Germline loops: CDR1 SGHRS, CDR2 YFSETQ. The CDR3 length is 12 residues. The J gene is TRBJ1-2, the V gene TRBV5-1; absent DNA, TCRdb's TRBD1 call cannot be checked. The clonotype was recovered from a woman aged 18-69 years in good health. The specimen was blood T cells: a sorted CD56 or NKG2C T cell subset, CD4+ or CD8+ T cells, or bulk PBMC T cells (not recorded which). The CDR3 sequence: CASSEGQIGYTF.